This entry features one T cell receptor beta chain sequence. This clone has just one count. What this receptor recognizes is not known. Base quality data are lacking; no much larger clone is found one base away. Using the deep immunoSEQ assay, multiplex PCR amplified TCR CDR3 regions from genomic DNA. Genomic DNA extracted from each cell subset was distributed evenly over all wells of several immunoSEQ 96-well plates, and each plate served as one replicate. Each replicate PCR for sorted subsets received approximately 200 ng genomic DNA, equal to about 30,000 T cell genomes. Purified libraries were quantified with a Qubit 3.0 fluorometer, sized on a Bioanalyzer 2100, and re-quantified with the KAPA Library Quantification kit. Every immunoSEQ 96-well plate was sequenced on a dedicated single-read 150-cycle Illumina NextSeq 550 flow cell. As for the authors' bioinformatics: Because the immunoSEQ output included only junctional sequences and no quality scores, the filtering could not be the same as the filtering used for full-length reads. Sequences were annotated with PyIR, a Python wrapper for IgBLAST v1.9, using IMGT germline references to assign V/J genes and CDR3. Reads were filtered out if the reads had weak V/J assignments (E-value above 1e-6), no CDR3, stop codons, out-of-frame junctions, or ambiguous translated residues. V3J clonotypes were defined by identical inferred V gene, J gene, and CDR3 amino acid sequence. Percentage overlap between repertoires was calculated by dividing the number of shared unique clonotypes by the size of the smaller repertoire. Richness of each repertoire was evaluated using RTK rarefaction, the Chao1 estimator, and Recon v2.1 estimates of unobserved clonotypes. OLGA was used to compute generation probabilities for all TCRbeta clonotypes that the gDNA method yielded from a few donors. TCRdb carries this immuneACCESS record with in-frame sequences only. Its versions omit some clonotypes, under half of them owing to an unresolved V gene in the studies checked, with the rest unexplained. D and trimming come from the DNA, and the V and J calls and clone size come from that table. The sample table shows 850,000 to 1,100,000 clones, and around 77% are seen once. The top ten clonotypes cover 0.89% of the sample.

The sample is drawn from a study of shared clonotypes between healthy human individuals (dated by TCRdb to the early 2020s). With respect to the entire study: The cohort comprised a couple of women and a few men aged 18 to 49 years. To estimate repertoire size and how much clonotype sharing occurs between individuals, the study deeply sequenced the blood TCR repertoires of several healthy adults. To increase sequencing depth and limit assay-specific biases, different laboratories used diverse techniques to prepare libraries and sequence TCR repertoires. Per donor, leukapheresis produced somewhere between about 0.85 and 9.5 billion PBMCs. Per donor, three plates each were used for CD4 naive and CD4 memory, two for CD8 naive, and one for CD8 memory.

Donors were healthy HIV-negative adults with no recently reported acute infections or vaccinations. Every donor was a Caucasian adult living in Nashville, Tennessee, USA. CD4+ T cells were enriched by magnetic negative selection; naive cells were then positively selected on CD45RA, and the negative fraction formed the memory subset. After blood collection by leukapheresis, PBMCs were isolated using Ficoll-Histopaque density gradient centrifugation and then cryopreserved in the vapor phase of liquid nitrogen. Purity and quantity of every magnetically sorted T cell population were checked by analytical flow cytometry. Genomic DNA was isolated from each sorted fraction and quantified by UV absorbance on a Nanodrop 2000c. In the germline V gene, CDR1 corresponds to MDHEN and CDR2 to SYDVKM. For this chain, trimming is 4 bases at the V end and 8 bases at the J end, and the number of junction bases without a gene match is 9. From its cysteine to its phenylalanine, the CDR3 spans 15 amino acids. Of the read, only the CDR3 DNA is kept; its 45 bases are in frame from base 1.

On the study overall, not on this receptor specifically: Because the study included only a small number of donors, the genetic and exposure-history diversity represented was limited. Sampling was limited to blood, and TCR repertoires in tissue likely differ from TCR repertoires in blood. Pairwise subsampling indicated that sequencing depth was expected to affect the degree of clonotype sharing among donors. Larger estimated clonotype richness was generally found for naive subsets than for memory subsets. About 5% of naive CD4, approximately 3.7% of naive CD8, 2% to 2.5% of memory CD4, and 0.35% to 0.5% of memory CD8 clonotypes were shared across several donors. Incomplete sequencing was indicated by rarefaction of sorted-subset datasets, despite the large sequencing depth. Higher generation probabilities were observed for clonotypes shared by all four sorted-subset donors than for non-shared clonotypes.

This sequence originates from a man aged 18 to 35 in good health. Some clones in this sample may be carry-over from other donors' samples. The chain couples TRBV28 to TRBJ2-1, with 9 bases matching TRBD1. The sample was memory CD4+ T cells from PBMCs. What the cell subset or site label conveys for this sample: CD45RA-negative fraction. The sequenced DNA: TGTGCCAGCAGTTCCATTGACAGGGGGTGGGATGAGCAGTTCTTC. It translates as CASSSIDRGWDEQFF.